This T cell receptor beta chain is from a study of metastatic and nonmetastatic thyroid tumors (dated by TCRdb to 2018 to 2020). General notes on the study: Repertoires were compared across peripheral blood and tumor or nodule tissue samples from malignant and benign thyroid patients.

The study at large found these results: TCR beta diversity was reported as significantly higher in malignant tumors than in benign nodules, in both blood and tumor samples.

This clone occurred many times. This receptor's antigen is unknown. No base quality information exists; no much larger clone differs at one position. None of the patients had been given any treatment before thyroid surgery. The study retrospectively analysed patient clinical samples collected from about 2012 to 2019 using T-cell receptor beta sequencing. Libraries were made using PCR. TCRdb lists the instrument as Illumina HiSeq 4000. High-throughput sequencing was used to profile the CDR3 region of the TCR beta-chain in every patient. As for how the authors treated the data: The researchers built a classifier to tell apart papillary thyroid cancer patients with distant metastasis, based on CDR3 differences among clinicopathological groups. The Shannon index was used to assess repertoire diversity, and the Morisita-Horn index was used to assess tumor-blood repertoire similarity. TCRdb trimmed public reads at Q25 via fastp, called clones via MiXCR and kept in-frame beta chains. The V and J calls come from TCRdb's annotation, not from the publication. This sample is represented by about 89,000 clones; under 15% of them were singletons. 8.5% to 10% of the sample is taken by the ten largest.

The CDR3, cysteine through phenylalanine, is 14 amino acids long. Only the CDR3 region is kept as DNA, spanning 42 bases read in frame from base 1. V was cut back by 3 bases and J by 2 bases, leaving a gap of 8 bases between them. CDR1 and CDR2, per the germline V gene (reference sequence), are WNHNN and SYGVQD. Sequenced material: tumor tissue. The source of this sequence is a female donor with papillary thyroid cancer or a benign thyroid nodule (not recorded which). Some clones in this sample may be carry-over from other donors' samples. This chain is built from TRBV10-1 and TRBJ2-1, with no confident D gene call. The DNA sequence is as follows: TGCGCCAGCAGTGAAGGTAGCCCCTACAATGAGCAGTTCTTC. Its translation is CASSEGSPYNEQFF.